What follows are 9 T cell receptor beta chains derived from one specimen sequenced in a study of shared T cell receptors in the human thymus (dated by TCRdb to about 2021). The library was made by the immunoSEQ multiplex PCR assay. The immuneACCESS repertoire file appears here via TCRdb, limited to in-frame rearrangements. These files lack a portion of the clones; in checked studies, under half of the deficit traces to unresolved V genes, and the cause of the others is not known. The sample table contains about 730,000 clones; only one count was recorded for 80% to 90% of them. Around 0.0094% of the sample rests with the top ten. This same sample was also part of a study on human thymus T cells.

The sequenced sample consisted of thymocytes. The receptors originated from a girl under three years old with a congenital heart defect. Donor details come from another sample of the same person, matched by shared clones.

The V call is TRBV13, the J call TRBJ1-2; 8 nucleotides line up with TRBD1. Trimming cost V 6 bases and J 8 bases; bases outside gene matches: 8. The CDR3 covers 13 residues. Germline CDR1 is PRHDT and CDR2 is FYEKMQ (reference sequence). In DNA form, the CDR3 reads TGTGCCAGCAGTATGCAGGGGGCTCGGGGCTACACCTTC. Translated, it gives CASSMQGARGYTF.

This chain connects TRBV27 to TRBJ1-5, with 7 bases that match TRBD1. The V gene end was trimmed by 8 bases and the J gene end by 0 bases; junction bases not matched to a gene: 13. From germline, CDR1 is MNHEY and CDR2 SMNVEV (reference sequence). The CDR3 totals 17 residues. The CDR3 loop is CASARGRKLFSNQPQHF. In DNA form, the CDR3 reads TGTGCCAGCGCAAGGGGGCGGAAACTTTTTAGCAATCAGCCCCAGCATTTT.

This chain links TRBV6-5 with TRBJ2-5; 10 bases align to TRBD2. The germline gives CDR1 MNHEY, CDR2 SVGAGI. This CDR3 is 15 amino acids long. Trimming removed 2 bases from V and 6 bases from J; junction bases left unmatched: 6. This chain's CDR3 is CASSYSGGGVKTQYF. In DNA form, the CDR3 reads TGTGCCAGCAGTTACAGCGGGGGGGGCGTGAAGACCCAGTACTTC.

The chain uses TRBV5-1 and TRBJ1-1; the D is unclear. Germline lookup yields CDR1 SGHRS and CDR2 YFSETQ. There are 14 residues in the CDR3. Trimming shortened V by 0 bases and J by 1 base, and 7 bases separated the two germline ends. The CDR3 reads CASSLGQENTEAFF. The CDR3 DNA sequence: TGCGCCAGCAGCTTGGGCCAGGAGAACACTGAAGCTTTCTTT. Together with reference TRBV5-1 and TRBJ1-1, the CDR3 gives the full variable domain: KAGVTQTPRYLIKTRGQQVTLSCSPISGHRSVSWYQQTPGQGLQFLFEYFSETQRNKGNFPGRFSGRQFSNSRSEMNVSTLELGDSALYLCASSLGQENTEAFFGQGTRLTVV.

The rearrangement joins TRBV27 to TRBJ1-1; TRBD1 matches at 9 bases. The CDR3 spans 15 residues. V lost 5 bases, J lost 1 base, and 5 bases stayed unmatched. Germline CDR1 is MNHEY and CDR2 is SMNVEV (reference sequence). Written as DNA, the CDR3 is TGTGCCAGCAGTAGTCCGGGACAGGGGAACACTGAAGCTTTCTTT. This gives the protein CASSSPGQGNTEAFF.

The V and J genes are TRBV5-6 and TRBJ1-2; a possible D gene is TRBD1 (6 bases). The CDR3 has 16 residues. The germline V gene has CDR1 SGHDT and CDR2 YYEEEE. The V end lost 0 bases, the J end lost 0 bases, and 12 bases lay between the germline ends. The CDR3: CASSLDRAGANYGYTF. In nucleotides, the CDR3 is TGTGCCAGCAGCTTGGACCGGGCAGGGGCTAACTATGGCTACACCTTC.

This CDR3 is CASGRVARGNEQFF. The CDR3 DNA reads as TGTGCTAGTGGTCGAGTAGCGAGAGGGAATGAGCAGTTCTTC. The chain employs TRBV12-5 and TRBJ2-1; D may be TRBD2 (5 bases). Trimming pared 5 bases from V and 7 bases from J, leaving 15 bases between. The CDR3 loop spans 14 amino acids. Germline CDR1 and CDR2: LGHNT and FRNRAP.

This chain links TRBV18 with TRBJ1-4, with 7 nucleotides matching TRBD1. J was trimmed by 5 bases and V by 3 bases; bases with no gene match: 6. The germline V gene has CDR1 KGHSH and CDR2 LQKENI. This CDR3 comprises 15 residues. CDR3: CASSPSDRPNEKLFF. The DNA of the CDR3 is TGTGCCAGCTCACCCTCGGACAGGCCAAATGAAAAACTGTTTTTT.

The chain has TRBV18 and TRBJ2-3; TRBD2 aligns across 7 bases. This CDR3 comprises 17 residues. The V and J ends lost 5 bases and 2 bases, in that order; junction bases with no gene match: 13. Per germline, CDR1 KGHSH and CDR2 LQKENI. CDR3 in DNA: TGTGCCAGCTCAGGGGATGGGATAGCGGGTTTCACAGATACGCAGTATTTT. This codes for CASSGDGIAGFTDTQYF. The full variable domain, rest sourced from reference TRBV18 and TRBJ2-3, is NAGVMQNPRHLVRRRGQEARLRCSPMKGHSHVYWYRQLPEEGLKFMVYLQKENIIDESGMPKERFSAEFPKEGPSILRIQQVVRGDSAAYFCASSGDGIAGFTDTQYFGPGTRLTVL.